The sequence of this T cell receptor (beta chain) was determined in a study of OX40 agonist ivuxolimab in advanced cancers. Study information: Hepatocellular carcinoma, melanoma, renal cell or head and neck cancer occurred in dose-escalation patients. Study-level results: Expanded clones were, on average, more numerous among CD8+ T cells than CD4+. Expanded peripheral T cell antigen specificity was not determined.

CDR1 and CDR2 from the germline V gene are SGHRS and YFSETQ. With 2 bases clipped from V and 4 bases from J, the junction kept 6 bases outside the gene matches. This CDR3 has 15 residues. Autoimmune disease history or systemic immunosuppression meant exclusion. TCRdb's copy holds only in-frame clones and misses some; the assay was immunoSEQ multiplex PCR. The table records about 64,000 clones, approximately 88% of them present only once. Regarding this clone: Antigen: not known.

The sample here was CD4+ or CD8+ T cells sorted from blood, taken in a trial of the OX40 agonist ivuxolimab. The sequence came from an adult with an advanced solid tumor such as melanoma, head and neck, liver or kidney cancer. The chain uses TRBV5-1 and TRBJ2-3; 8 nucleotides agree with TRBD1. In DNA form, the CDR3 reads TGCGCCAGCAGCTTAGCATGGACAGGGCCAGATACGCAGTATTTT. As protein: CASSLAWTGPDTQYF.